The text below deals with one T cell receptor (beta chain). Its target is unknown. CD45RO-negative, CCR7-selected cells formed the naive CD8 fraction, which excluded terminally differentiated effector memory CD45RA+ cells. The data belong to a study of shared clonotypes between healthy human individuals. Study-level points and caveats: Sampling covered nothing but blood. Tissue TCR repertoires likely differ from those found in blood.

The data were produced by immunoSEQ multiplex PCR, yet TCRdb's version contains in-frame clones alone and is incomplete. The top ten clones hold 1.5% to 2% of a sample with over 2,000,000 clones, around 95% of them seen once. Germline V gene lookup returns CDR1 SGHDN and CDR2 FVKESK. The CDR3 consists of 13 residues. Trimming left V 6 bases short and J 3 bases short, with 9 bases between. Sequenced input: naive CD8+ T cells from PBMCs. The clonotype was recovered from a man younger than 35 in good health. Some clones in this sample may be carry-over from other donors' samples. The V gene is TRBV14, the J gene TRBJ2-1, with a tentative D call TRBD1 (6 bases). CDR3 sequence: CASRETGYNEQFF. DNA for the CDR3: TGTGCCAGCAGGGAGACAGGCTACAATGAGCAGTTCTTC.